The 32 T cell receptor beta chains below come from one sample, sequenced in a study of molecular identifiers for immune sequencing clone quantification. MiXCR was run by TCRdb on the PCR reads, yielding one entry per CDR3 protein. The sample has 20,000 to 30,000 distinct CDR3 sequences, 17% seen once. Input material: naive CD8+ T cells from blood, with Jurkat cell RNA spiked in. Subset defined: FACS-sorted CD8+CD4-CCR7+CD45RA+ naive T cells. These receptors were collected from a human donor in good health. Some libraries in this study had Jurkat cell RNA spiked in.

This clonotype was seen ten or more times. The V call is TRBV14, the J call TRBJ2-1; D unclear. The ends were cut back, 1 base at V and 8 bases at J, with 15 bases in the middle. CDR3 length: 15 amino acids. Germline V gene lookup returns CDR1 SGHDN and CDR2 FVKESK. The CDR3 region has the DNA TGTGCCAGCAGCCAAGTTGGTGGGGTTCGGGATGAGCAGTTCTTC. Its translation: CASSQVGGVRDEQFF.

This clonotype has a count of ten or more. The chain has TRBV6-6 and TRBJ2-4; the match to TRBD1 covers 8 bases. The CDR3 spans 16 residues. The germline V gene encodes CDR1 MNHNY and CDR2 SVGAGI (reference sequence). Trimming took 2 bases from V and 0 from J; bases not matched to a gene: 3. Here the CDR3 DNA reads TGTGCCAGCAGTTACGCGACAGGGGTAGCCAAAAACATTCAGTACTTC. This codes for CASSYATGVAKNIQYF.

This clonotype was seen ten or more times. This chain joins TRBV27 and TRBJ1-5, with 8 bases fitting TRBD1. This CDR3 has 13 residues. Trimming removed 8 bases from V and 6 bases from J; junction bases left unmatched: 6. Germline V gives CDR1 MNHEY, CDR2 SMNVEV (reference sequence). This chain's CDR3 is CASSPGGIQPQHF. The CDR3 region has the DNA TGTGCCAGCTCCCCAGGGGGCATTCAGCCCCAGCATTTT.

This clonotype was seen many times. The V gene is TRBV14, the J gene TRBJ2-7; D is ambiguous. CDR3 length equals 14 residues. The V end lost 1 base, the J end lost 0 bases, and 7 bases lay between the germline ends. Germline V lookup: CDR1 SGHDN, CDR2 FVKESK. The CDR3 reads CASSQVASSYEQYF. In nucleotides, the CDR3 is TGTGCCAGCAGCCAAGTCGCTAGCTCCTACGAGCAGTACTTC.

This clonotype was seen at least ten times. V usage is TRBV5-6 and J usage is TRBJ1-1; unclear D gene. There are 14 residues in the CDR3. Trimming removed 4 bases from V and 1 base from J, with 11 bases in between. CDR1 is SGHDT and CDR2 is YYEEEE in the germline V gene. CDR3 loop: CASSLTSGNTEAFF. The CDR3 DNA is TGTGCCAGCAGCCTTACGTCTGGGAACACTGAAGCTTTCTTT.

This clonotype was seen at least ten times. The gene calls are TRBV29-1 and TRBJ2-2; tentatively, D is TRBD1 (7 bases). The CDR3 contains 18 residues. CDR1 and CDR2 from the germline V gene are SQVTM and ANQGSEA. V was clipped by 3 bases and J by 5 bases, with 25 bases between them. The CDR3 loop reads CSVEGSDSGGSETGELFF. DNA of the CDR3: TGCAGCGTTGAGGGGTCGGACTCAGGGGGGAGTGAGACCGGGGAGCTGTTTTTT.

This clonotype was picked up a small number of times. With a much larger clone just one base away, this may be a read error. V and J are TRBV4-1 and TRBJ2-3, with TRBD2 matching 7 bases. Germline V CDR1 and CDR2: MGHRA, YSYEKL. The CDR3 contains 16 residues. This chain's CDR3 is CASSPPGSGITDTRYF. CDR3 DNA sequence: TGCGCCAGCAGCCCGCCAGGGAGCGGGATAACAGATACGCGGTATTTT.

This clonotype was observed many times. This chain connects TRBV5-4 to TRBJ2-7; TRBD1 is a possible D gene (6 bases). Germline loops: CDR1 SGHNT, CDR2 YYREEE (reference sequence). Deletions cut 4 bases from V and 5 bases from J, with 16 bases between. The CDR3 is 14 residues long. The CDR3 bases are TGTGCCAGCAGCCCAATCACAGGGCTCGACGAGCAGTACTTC. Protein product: CASSPITGLDEQYF.

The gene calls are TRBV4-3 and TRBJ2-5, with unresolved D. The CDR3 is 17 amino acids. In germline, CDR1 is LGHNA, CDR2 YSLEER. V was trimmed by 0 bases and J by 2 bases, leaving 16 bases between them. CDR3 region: CASSQDRLRVRQETQYF. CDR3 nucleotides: TGCGCCAGCAGCCAAGATCGCCTCAGAGTCAGACAAGAGACCCAGTACTTC.

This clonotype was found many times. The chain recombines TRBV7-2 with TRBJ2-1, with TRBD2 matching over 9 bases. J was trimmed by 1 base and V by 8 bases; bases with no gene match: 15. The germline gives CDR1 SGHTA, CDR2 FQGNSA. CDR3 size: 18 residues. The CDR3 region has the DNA TGTGCCAGCCGCTACGGGTCAGGACTAGCGCCTTCCTACAATGAGCAGTTCTTC. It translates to CASRYGSGLAPSYNEQFF.

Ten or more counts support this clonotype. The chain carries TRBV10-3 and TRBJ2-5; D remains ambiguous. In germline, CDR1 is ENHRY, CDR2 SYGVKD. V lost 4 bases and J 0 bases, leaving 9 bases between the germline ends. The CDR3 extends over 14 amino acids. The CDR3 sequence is CAISGDKNQETQYF. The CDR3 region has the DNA TGTGCCATCAGTGGTGACAAGAACCAAGAGACCCAGTACTTC.

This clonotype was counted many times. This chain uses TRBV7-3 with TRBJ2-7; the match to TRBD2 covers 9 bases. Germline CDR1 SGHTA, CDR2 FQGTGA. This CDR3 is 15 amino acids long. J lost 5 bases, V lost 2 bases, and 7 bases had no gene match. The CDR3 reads CASSLWIAGVDEQYF. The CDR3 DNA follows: TGTGCCAGCAGCTTATGGATAGCGGGAGTAGACGAGCAGTACTTC. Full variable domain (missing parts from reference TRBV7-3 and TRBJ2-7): GAGVSQTPSNKVTEKGKYVELRCDPISGHTALYWYRQSLGQGPEFLIYFQGTGAADDSGLPNDRFFAVRPEGSVSTLKIQRTERGDSAVYLCASSLWIAGVDEQYFGPGTRLTVT.

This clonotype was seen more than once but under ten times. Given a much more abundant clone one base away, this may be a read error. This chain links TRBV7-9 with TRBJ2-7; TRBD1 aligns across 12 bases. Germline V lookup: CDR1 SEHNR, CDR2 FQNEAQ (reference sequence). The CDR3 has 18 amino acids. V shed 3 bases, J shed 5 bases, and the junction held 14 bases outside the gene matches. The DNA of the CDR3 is TGTGCCAGCAGCTTTGGAGGACCGGGACAGGGGGCAAGGGACGAGCAGTACTTC. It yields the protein CASSFGGPGQGARDEQYF.

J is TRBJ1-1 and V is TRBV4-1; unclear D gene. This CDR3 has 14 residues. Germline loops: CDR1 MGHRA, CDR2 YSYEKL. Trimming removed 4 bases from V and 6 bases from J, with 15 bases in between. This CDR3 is CASSPNEGFPEAFF. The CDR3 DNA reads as TGCGCCAGCAGCCCTAATGAGGGATTCCCTGAAGCTTTCTTT.

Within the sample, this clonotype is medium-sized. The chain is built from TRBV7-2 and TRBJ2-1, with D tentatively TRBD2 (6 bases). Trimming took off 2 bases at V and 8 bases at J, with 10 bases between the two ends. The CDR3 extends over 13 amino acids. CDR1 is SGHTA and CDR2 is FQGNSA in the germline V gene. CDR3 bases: TGTGCCAGCAGCTTACCGCCTAGCGATGAGCAGTTCTTC. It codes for CASSLPPSDEQFF.

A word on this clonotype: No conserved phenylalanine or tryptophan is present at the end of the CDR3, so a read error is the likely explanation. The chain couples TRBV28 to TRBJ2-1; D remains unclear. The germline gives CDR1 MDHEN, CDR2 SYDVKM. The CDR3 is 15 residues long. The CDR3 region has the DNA TGTGCCGGCAGTCCCCGACCCAACTCCTACAATGAGCAGTTCCTC. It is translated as CAGSPRPNSYNEQFL.

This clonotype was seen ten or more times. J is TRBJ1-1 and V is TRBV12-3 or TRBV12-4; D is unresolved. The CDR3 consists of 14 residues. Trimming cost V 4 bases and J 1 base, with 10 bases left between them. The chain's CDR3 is CASSSRGTNTEAFF. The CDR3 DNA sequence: TGTGCCAGCAGTTCCCGGGGAACGAACACTGAAGCTTTCTTT.

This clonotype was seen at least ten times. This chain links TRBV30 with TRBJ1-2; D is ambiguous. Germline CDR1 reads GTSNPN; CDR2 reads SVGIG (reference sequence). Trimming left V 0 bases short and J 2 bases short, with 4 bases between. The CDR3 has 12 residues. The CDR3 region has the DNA TGTGCCTGGAGTGTAACGAACTATGGCTACACCTTC. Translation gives CAWSVTNYGYTF.

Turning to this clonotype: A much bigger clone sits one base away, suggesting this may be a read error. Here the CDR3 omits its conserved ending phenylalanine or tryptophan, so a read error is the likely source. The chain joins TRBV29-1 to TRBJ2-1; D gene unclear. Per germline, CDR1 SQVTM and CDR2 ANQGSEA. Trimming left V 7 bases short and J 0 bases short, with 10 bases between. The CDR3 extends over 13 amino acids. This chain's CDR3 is CSAHSSSYNEQFL. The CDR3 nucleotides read TGCAGCGCCCACTCTAGCTCCTACAATGAGCAGTTCTTA.

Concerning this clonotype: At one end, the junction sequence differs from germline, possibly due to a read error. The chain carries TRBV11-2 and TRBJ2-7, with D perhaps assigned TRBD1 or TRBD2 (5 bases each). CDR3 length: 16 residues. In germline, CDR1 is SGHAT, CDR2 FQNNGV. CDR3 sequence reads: CASSATGTSMNYERYF. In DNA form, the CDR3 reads TGTGCCAGCAGTGCCACCGGGACCTCGATGAACTACGAGCGGTACTTC.

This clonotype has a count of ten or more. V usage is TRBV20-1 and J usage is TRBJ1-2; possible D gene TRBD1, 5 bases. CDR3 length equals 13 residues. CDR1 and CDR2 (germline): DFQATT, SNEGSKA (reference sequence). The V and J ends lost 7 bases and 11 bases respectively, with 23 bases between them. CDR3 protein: CSGWTGTDLSYTF. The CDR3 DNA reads TGCAGTGGCTGGACCGGGACCGATCTTTCTTACACCTTC.

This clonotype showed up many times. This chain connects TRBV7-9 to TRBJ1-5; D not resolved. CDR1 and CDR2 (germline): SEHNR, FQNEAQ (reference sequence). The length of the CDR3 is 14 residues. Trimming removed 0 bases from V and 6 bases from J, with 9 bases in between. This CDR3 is CASSLAGPGQPQHF. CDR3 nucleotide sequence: TGTGCCAGCAGCTTAGCAGGGCCAGGTCAGCCCCAGCATTTT.

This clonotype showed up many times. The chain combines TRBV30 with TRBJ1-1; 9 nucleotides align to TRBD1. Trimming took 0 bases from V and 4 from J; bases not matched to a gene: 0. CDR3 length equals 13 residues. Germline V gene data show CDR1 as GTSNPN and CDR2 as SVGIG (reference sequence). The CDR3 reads CAWSVTGGTEAFF. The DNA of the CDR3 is TGTGCCTGGAGTGTGACAGGGGGCACTGAAGCTTTCTTT.

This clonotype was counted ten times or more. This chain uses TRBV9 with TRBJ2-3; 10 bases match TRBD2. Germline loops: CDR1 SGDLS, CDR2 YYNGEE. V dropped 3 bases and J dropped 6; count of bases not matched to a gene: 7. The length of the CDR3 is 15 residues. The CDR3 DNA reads TGTGCCAGCAGCGAGCGGGGGGGCCAAGGCGATACGCAGTATTTT. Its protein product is CASSERGGQGDTQYF.

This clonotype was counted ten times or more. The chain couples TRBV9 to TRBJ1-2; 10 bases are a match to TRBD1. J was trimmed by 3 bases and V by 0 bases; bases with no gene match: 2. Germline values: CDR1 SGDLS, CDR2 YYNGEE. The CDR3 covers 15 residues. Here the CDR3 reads CASSVAGTGDYGYTF. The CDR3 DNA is TGTGCCAGCAGCGTAGCCGGGACAGGGGACTATGGCTACACCTTC.

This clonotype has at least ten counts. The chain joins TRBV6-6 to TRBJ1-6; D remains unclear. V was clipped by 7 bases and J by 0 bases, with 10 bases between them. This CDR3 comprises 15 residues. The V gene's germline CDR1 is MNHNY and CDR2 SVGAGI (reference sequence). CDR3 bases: TGTGCCAGCACCCCTACACACTCCTATAATTCACCCCTCCACTTT. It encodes CASTPTHSYNSPLHF.

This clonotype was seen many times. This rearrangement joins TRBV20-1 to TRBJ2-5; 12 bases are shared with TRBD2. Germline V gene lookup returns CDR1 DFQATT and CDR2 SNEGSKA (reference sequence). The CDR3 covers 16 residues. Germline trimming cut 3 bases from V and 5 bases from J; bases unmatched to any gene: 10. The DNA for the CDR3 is TGCAGTGCTAGGCCTAGCGGGAGGGCCTTGCCCGAGACCCAGTACTTC. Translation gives CSARPSGRALPETQYF.

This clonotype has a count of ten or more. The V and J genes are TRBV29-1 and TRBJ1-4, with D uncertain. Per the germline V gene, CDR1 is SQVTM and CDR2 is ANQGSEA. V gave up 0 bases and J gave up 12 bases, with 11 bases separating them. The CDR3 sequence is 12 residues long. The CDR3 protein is CSVEDLGWELFF. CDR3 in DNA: TGCAGCGTTGAAGATCTGGGTTGGGAACTGTTTTTT.

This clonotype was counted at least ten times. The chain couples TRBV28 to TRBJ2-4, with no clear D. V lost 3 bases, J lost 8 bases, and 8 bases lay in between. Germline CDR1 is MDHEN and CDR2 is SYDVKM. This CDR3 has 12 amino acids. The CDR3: CASSFSRDIQYF. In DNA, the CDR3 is TGTGCCAGCAGTTTTTCCCGGGACATTCAGTACTTC. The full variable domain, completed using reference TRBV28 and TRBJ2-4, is DVKVTQSSRYLVKRTGEKVFLECVQDMDHENMFWYRQDPGLGLRLIYFSYDVKMKEKGDIPEGYSVSREKKERFSLILESASTNQTSMYLCASSFSRDIQYFGAGTRLSVL.

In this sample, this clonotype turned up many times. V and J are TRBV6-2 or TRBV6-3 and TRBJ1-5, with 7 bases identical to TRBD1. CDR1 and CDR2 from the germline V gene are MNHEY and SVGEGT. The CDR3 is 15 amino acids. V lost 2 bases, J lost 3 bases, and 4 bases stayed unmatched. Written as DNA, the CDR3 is TGTGCCAGCAGTTACGGGACAGAGGTCAATCAGCCCCAGCATTTT. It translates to CASSYGTEVNQPQHF.

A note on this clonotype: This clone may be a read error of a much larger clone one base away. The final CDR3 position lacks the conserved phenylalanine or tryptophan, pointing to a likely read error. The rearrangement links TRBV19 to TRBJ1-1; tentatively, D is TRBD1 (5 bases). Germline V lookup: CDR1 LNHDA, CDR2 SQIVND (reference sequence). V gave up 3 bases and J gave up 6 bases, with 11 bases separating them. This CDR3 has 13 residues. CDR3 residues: CASSIGGVAEAFS. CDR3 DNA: TGTGCCAGTAGTATTGGGGGAGTCGCTGAAGCTTTCTCT.

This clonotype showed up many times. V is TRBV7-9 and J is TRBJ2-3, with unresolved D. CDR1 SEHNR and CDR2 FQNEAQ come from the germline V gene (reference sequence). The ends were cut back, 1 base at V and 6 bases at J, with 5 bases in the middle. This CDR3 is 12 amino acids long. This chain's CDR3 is CASSLVSDTQYF. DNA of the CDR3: TGTGCCAGCAGCTTAGTCTCCGATACGCAGTATTTT.